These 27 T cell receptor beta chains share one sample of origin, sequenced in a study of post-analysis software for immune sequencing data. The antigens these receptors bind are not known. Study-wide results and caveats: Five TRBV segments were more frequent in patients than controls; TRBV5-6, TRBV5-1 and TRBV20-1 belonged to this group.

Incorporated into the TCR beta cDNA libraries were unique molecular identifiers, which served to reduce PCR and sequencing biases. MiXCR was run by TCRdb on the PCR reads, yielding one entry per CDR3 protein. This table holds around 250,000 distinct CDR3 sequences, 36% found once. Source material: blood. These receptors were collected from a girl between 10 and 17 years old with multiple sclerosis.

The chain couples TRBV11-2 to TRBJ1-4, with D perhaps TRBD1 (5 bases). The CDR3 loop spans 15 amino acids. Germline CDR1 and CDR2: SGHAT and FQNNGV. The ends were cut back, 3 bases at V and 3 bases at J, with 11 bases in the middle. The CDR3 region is CASSFPRAANEKLFF. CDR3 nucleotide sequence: TGTGCCAGCAGCTTCCCCAGGGCCGCTAATGAAAAACTGTTTTTT.

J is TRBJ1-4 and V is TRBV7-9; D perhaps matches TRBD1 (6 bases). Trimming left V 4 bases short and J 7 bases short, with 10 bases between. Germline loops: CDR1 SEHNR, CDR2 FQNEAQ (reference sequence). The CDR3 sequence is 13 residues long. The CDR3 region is CASSWGAAEKLFF. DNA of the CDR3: TGTGCCAGCAGCTGGGGGGCTGCTGAAAAACTGTTTTTT.

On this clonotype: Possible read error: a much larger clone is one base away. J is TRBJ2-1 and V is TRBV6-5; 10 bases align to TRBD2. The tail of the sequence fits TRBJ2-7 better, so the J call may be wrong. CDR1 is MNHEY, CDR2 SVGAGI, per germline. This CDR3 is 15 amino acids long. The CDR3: CASSYSTLAGNEQYF. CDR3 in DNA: TGTGCCAGCAGTTACTCGACACTAGCGGGGAATGAGCAGTACTTC.

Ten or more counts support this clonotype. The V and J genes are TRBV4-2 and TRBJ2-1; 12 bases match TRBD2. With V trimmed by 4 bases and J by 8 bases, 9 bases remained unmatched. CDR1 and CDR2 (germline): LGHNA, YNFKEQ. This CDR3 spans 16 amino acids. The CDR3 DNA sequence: TGTGCCAGCAGCCGTGCTAGCGGGGGGGCTCCGGATGAGCAGTTCTTC. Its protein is CASSRASGGAPDEQFF.

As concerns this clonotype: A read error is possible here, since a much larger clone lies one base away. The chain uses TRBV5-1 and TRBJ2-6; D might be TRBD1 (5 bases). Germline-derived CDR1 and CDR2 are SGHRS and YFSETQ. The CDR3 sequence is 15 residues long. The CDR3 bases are TGCGCCAGCAGCTTGGAGGGGTCTCAGGCCAACGTCCGGACTTTC. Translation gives CASSLEGSQANVRTF.

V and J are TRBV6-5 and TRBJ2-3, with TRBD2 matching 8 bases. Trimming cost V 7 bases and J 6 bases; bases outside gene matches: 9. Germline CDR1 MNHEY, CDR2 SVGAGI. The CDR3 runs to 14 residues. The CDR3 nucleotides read TGTGCCAGCACAGGGCGGGAGGAAAGGGATACGCAGTATTTT. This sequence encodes CASTGREERDTQYF.

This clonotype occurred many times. This chain's CDR3 is CASSLVQGEKLFF. Written as DNA, the CDR3 is TGCGCCAGCAGCTTGGTACAGGGGGAAAAACTGTTTTTT. The rearrangement joins TRBV5-1 to TRBJ1-4, with TRBD1 matching over 7 bases. Germline trimming cut 0 bases from V and 8 bases from J; bases unmatched to any gene: 1. CDR1 is SGHRS, CDR2 YFSETQ, per germline. CDR3 length: 13 amino acids.

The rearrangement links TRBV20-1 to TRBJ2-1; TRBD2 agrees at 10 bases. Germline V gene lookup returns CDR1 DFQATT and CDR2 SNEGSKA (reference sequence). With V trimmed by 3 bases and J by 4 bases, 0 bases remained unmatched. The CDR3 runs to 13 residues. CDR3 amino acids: CSARTSGYNEQFF. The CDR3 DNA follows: TGCAGTGCTAGGACTAGCGGGTACAATGAGCAGTTCTTC.

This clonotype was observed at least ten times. The CDR3 sequence: CASSLGALRRTEAFF. As DNA, the CDR3 is TGTGCCAGCAGTTTAGGCGCCCTTAGGAGGACTGAAGCTTTCTTT. V and J are TRBV12-3 or TRBV12-4 and TRBJ1-1; D is ambiguous. V lost 1 base and J 5 bases, leaving 14 bases between the germline ends. This CDR3 is 15 amino acids long.

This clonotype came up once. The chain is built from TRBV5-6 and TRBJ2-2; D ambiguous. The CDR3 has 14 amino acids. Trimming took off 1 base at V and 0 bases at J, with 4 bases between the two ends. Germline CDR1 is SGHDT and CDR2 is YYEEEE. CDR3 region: CASSLNANTGELFF. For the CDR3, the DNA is TGTGCCAGCAGCTTGAACGCGAACACCGGGGAGCTGTTTTTT.

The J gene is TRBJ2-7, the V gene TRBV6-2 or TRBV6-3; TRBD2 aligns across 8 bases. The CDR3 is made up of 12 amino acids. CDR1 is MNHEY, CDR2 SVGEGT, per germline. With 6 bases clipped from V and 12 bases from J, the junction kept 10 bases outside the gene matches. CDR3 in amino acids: CASRTPSGWLYF. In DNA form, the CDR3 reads TGTGCCAGCAGGACACCTAGCGGGTGGCTGTACTTC.

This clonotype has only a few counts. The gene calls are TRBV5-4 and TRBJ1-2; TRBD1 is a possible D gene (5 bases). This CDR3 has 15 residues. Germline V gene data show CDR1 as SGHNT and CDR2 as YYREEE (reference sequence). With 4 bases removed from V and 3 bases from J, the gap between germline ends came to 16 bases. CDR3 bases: TGTGCCAGCAGCGCGGACAAGGCCGGCTACTATGGCTACACCTTC. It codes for CASSADKAGYYGYTF.

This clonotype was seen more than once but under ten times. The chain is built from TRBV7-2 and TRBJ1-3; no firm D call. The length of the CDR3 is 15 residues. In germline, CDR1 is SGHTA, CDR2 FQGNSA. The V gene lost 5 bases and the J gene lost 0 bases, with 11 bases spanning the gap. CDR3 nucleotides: TGTGCCAGCAGCATTCGACGGAGCTCTGGAAACACCATATATTTT. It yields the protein CASSIRRSSGNTIYF.

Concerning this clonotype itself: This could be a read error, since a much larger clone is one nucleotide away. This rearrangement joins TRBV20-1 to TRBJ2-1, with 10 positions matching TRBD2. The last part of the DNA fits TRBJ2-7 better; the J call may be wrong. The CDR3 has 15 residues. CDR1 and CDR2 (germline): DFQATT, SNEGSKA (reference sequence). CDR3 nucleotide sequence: TGCAGTGCGCCAGCTAGCGGGAGCTCCTACAATGAGCAGTACTTC. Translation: CSAPASGSSYNEQYF.

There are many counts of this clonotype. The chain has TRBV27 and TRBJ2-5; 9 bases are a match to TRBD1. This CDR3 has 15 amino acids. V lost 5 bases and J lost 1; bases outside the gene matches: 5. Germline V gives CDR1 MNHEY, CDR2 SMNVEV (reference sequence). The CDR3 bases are TGTGCCAGCAGTCGGGGGGACAGGGTCCAAGAGACCCAGTACTTC. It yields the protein CASSRGDRVQETQYF.

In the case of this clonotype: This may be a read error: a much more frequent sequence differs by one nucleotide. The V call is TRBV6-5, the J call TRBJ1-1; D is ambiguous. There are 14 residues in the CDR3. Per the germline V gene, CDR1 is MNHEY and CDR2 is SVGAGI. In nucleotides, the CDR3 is TGTGCCAGCAATTACCGTCAGGAGAACACTGAAGCTTTCTTT. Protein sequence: CASNYRQENTEAFF.

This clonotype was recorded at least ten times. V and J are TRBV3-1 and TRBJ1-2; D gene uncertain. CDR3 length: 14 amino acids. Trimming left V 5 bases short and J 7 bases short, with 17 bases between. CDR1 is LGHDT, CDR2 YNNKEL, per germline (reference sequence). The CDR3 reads CASSTTSGQFGYTF. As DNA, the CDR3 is TGTGCCAGCAGCACCACCTCCGGGCAATTTGGCTACACCTTC.

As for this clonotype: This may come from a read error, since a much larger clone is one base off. CDR3: CASSSGLAGGIHELFF. The DNA for the CDR3 is TGTGCCAGCAGTTCCGGACTAGCGGGGGGTATTCATGAGCTGTTCTTC. V gene TRBV28 combines with J gene TRBJ2-1; 14 nucleotides agree with TRBD2. From germline, CDR1 is MDHEN and CDR2 SYDVKM. The CDR3 has 16 residues.

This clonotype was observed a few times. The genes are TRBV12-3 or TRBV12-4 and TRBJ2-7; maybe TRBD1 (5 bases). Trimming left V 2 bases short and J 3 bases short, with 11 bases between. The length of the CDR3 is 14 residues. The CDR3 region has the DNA TGTGCCAGCAGTTTACAAGGGGCCGGCTACGAGCAGTACGTC. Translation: CASSLQGAGYEQYV.

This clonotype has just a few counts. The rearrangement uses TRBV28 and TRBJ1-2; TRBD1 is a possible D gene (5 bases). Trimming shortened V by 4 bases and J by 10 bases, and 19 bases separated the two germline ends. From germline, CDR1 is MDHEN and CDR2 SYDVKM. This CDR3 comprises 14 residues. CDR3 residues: CASSSSGTDSDYTF. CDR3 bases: TGTGCCAGCAGTTCAAGCGGGACCGACTCAGACTACACCTTC.

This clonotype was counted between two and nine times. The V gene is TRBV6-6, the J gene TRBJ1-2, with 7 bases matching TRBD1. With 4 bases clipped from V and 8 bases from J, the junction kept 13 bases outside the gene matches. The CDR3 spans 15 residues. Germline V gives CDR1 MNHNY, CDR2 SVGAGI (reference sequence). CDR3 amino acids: CASSLGQEPLKGYTF. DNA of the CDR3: TGTGCCAGCAGTTTAGGACAGGAGCCCCTGAAAGGCTACACCTTC.

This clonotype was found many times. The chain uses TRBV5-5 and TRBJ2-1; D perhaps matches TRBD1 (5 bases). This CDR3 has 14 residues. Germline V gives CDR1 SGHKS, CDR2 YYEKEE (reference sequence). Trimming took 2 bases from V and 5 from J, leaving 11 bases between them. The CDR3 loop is CASSFFGRDNEQFF. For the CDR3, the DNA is TGTGCCAGCAGCTTTTTCGGCAGGGACAATGAGCAGTTCTTC.

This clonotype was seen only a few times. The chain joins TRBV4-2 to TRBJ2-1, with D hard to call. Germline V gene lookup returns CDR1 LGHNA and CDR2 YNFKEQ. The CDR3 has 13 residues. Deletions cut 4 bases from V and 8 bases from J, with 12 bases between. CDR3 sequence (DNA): TGTGCCAGCAGCCTCCCTCTAAGCGATGAGCAGTTCTTC. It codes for CASSLPLSDEQFF.

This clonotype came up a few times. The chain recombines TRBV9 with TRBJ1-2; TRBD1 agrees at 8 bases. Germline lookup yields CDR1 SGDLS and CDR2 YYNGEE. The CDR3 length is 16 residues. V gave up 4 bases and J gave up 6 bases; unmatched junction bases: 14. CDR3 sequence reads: CASSYFDRTGQDGYTF. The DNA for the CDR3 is TGTGCCAGCAGCTACTTCGACCGGACAGGGCAGGATGGCTACACCTTC.

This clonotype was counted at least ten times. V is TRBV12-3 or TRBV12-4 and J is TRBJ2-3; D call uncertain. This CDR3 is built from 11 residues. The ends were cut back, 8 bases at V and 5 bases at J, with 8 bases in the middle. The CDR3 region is CASGSLDTQYF. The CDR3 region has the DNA TGTGCCAGCGGGTCGTTAGATACGCAGTATTTT.

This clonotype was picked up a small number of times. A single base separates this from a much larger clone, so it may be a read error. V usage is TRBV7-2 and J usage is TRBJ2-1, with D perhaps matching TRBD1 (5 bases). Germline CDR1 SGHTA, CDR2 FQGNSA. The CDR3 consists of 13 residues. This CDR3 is CARSFRGGDEQFF. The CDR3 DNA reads TGTGCCCGCAGCTTTAGGGGCGGTGATGAGCAGTTCTTC.

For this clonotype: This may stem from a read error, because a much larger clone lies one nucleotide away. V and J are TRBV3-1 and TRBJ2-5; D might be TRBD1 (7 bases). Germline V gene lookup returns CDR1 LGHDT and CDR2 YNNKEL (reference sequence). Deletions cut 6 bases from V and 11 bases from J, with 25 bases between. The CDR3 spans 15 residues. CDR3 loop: CASSTRGAGGNEQYF. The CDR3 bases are TGTGCCAGCAGTACCAGGGGGGCCGGCGGCAATGAGCAGTACTTC.